Below are 6 T cell receptor beta chains sequenced from a single sample in a study of cytomegalovirus exposure and HLA in healthy donors. The PCR made use of 60 Vbeta and 13 Jbeta primers. Clones were sequenced by immunoSEQ multiplex PCR, and TCRdb holds only the in-frame ones, with some missing. The repertoire holds 190,000 or so clones, with 79% as singletons. Material: PBMCs. The receptors were sampled from a girl between 5 and 17 years old in good health and CMV-seropositive.

The V gene is TRBV7-2, the J gene TRBJ1-6, with D perhaps matching TRBD1 (5 bases). The germline V gene encodes CDR1 SGHTA and CDR2 FQGNSA. The V gene lost 5 bases and the J gene lost 5 bases, with 10 bases spanning the gap. The CDR3 is 14 residues long. The CDR3: CASSPDSNNSPLHF. For the CDR3, the DNA is TGTGCCAGCAGCCCAGACAGCAATAATTCACCCCTCCACTTT.

The CDR3 reads CASRTGTSGVGSYNEQFF. In DNA form, the CDR3 reads TGTGCCAGCAGAACCGGGACTAGCGGGGTGGGCTCCTACAATGAGCAGTTCTTC. V gene TRBV2 combines with J gene TRBJ2-1, with TRBD2 matching over 13 bases. CDR1 and CDR2 (germline): SNHLY, FYNNEI. V was clipped by 6 bases and J by 0 bases; unmatched bases: 8. The CDR3 consists of 18 residues.

V is TRBV9 and J is TRBJ2-2, with TRBD2 identical over 8 bases. Germline lookup yields CDR1 SGDLS and CDR2 YYNGEE. The CDR3 has 17 residues. Germline trimming cut 4 bases from V and 6 bases from J; bases unmatched to any gene: 14. This CDR3 is CASSSNWGLEIAGELFF. CDR3 nucleotide sequence: TGTGCCAGCAGCTCCAACTGGGGACTAGAGATCGCCGGGGAGCTGTTTTTT.

The gene calls are TRBV2 and TRBJ1-4, with TRBD1 matching over 12 bases. The CDR3 is 15 amino acids. Trimming took 7 bases from V and 8 from J; bases not matched to a gene: 8. CDR1 is SNHLY and CDR2 is FYNNEI in the germline V gene. CDR3 protein: CASISGQGAKEKLFF. The CDR3 nucleotides read TGTGCCAGCATCTCGGGACAGGGGGCAAAAGAAAAACTGTTTTTT.

This chain joins TRBV6-1 and TRBJ2-1; D unclear. In germline, CDR1 is MNHNS, CDR2 SASEGT. This CDR3 is built from 14 residues. The V and J ends lost 11 bases and 0 bases respectively, with 14 bases between them. CDR3 region: CAVLRYLSYNEQFF. The CDR3 region has the DNA TGTGCCGTATTACGCTACCTCTCCTACAATGAGCAGTTCTTC.

This rearrangement joins TRBV5-4 to TRBJ2-1, with 7 bases that match TRBD1. CDR1 and CDR2 (germline): SGHNT, YYREEE (reference sequence). The CDR3 loop spans 15 amino acids. V was pared by 3 bases and J by 8 bases, with 11 bases of the junction left unmatched. CDR3 bases: TGTGCCAGCAGCTCACCCGGCGCAGGGGGAGATGAGCAGTTCTTC. Protein sequence: CASSSPGAGGDEQFF.